This paragraph reports one T cell receptor beta chain. The antigen remains unidentified. This record comes from a study of CD8 T cells in Susac syndrome. Findings and limits, study-wide: The study's TCR sequencing and HLA analysis covered a relatively small number of individuals, and the study acknowledged this.

The CDR3 has 13 residues. Trimming pared 1 base from V and 3 bases from J, leaving 6 bases between. The V gene's germline CDR1 is KGHSH and CDR2 LQKENI. Negative isolation yielded the CD8+ and CD4+ T cells, while FACS enriched the TEMRA cells. RNA was extracted with the RNeasy kit, and a quantity of about 0.45 to 1 ug was reverse transcribed using random hexamers. The CDR3 of TCR beta was amplified by immunoSEQ multiplex PCR across 54 Vbeta and 13 Jbeta. MiXCR was run by TCRdb on the immunoSEQ multiplex PCR reads, yielding one entry per CDR3 protein. This table has about 150,000 distinct CDR3 sequences, 95% to 97% appearing once.

This receptor was obtained from a human donor with Susac syndrome. Sequencing was done on a sample of CD4+ T cells from PBMCs. The rearrangement links TRBV18 to TRBJ2-5; D is ambiguous. DNA of the CDR3: TGTGCCAGCTCACCACGGGTAAAAGAGACCCAGTACTTC. Amino acid sequence: CASSPRVKETQYF.